The T cell receptor (beta chain) under discussion was sequenced for a study of blood T cell repertoires in COVID-19 (dated by TCRdb to the early 2020s). About the investigation overall: The collaborator samples originated in the United States, Italy and Spain and spanned the acute and convalescent phases of COVID-19. The material from the prospective study consisted of cDNA or gDNA derived from T cells, B-cell-depleted T cells, or PBMCs. Subjects who had been exposed to COVID-19, were actively infected with it, or had recovered from it provided the deeply sampled blood TCRbeta repertoires that made up the dataset. The repertoires were made available in a free public database intended to serve as a resource for research on the immune response to SARS-CoV-2. Samples were obtained from the ongoing ImmuneRACE study (first 160 participants) and from over a thousand subjects provided by 6 global collaborators. The sample metadata nearly always contained a de-identified subject ID, COVID-19 status, age in years and sex. Where available, HLA class I and class II types were obtained from metadata supplied by the sample provider rather than from assay-based typing.

TCRbeta CDR3 regions were amplified from genomic DNA by means of the immunoSEQ Assay, a bias-controlled multiplex PCR. In the original analysis: The number of nucleated cells in each sample was estimated from the amplification of reference gene primers within the assay. To quantify the absolute abundance of each unique TCRbeta CDR3 rearrangement, sequence reads were collapsed and filtered. For each sample, productive Simpson clonality was calculated by taking the square root of Simpson's diversity index across productive rearrangements. TCRdb mirrors the immuneACCESS table, restricted to in-frame sequences. Some clones are absent from its copies; in checked studies, under half trace to an unresolved V gene, and the reason for the others is unknown. Clonal size and the V and J genes are those of that table, whereas D and trimming came from the DNA. The sample yields 53,000 or so clones; 86% were counted once. In total, the top ten clones hold 2.5% to 3% of the sample.

The full study reports these points: The amount of clinical and demographic metadata varied by source and participant and was provided uncurated.

Concerning this clone itself: Its antigen remains unidentified. It has no much larger one-base neighbor in the sample; base qualities were not kept.

V is pared back by 2 bases and J by 6 bases, with 10 bases lying between the germline termini. Inclusive of the bounding cysteine and phenylalanine, the CDR3 is 12 residues long. Here the CDR3 DNA is all that survives: 36 bases in frame from base 1. The germline V gene encodes CDR1 SQVTM and CDR2 ANQGSEA. Whole blood was collected in K2EDTA tubes by collaborating institutions according to the institutions' own protocols. For TCRbeta analysis, collaborators shipped samples in one of three forms: frozen whole blood, isolated PBMCs, or DNA extracted from either of those sample types. Sequencing was performed on peripheral blood. The TCR was taken from a man aged 80 or over with acute or convalescent COVID-19. The chain is assembled from TRBV29-1 and TRBJ1-1; TRBD1 is a weak D gene call, 5 bases matching. The DNA sequence is TGCAGCGTTGAACAGGGACTGGCTGAAGCTTTCTTT. The encoded protein is CSVEQGLAEAFF.